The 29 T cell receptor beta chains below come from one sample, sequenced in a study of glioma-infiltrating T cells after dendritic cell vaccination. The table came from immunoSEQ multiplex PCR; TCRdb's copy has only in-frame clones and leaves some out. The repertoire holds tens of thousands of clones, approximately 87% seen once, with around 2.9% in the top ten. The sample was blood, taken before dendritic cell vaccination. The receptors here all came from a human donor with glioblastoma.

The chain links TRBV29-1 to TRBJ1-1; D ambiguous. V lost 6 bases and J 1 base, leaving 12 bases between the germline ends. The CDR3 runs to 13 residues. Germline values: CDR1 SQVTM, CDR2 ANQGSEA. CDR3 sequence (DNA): TGCAGCGTCGGACCCCGGGGGAACACTGAAGCTTTCTTT. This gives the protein CSVGPRGNTEAFF.

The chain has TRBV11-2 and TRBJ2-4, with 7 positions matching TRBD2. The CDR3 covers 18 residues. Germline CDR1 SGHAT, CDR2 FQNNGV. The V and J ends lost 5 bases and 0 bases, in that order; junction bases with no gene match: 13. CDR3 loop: CASSPRAGLDLAKNIQYF. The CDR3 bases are TGTGCCAGCAGCCCCAGAGCGGGGTTAGACCTAGCCAAAAACATTCAGTACTTC.

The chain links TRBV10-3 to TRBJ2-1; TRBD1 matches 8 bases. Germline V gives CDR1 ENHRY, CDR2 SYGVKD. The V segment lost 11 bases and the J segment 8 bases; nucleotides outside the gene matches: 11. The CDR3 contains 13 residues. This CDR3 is CAFAAGQGYEQFF. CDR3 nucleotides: TGTGCCTTCGCGGCCGGACAGGGCTATGAGCAGTTCTTC.

The CDR3 region has the DNA TGTGCCAGTAGGACCGACGGACAGAAGGGCTACACCTTC. Translated: CASRTDGQKGYTF. The chain combines TRBV19 with TRBJ1-2, with D maybe TRBD1 (6 bases). V was shortened by 6 bases and J by 8 bases, with 16 bases between the two germline ends. The length of the CDR3 is 13 residues. In germline, CDR1 is LNHDA, CDR2 SQIVND (reference sequence).

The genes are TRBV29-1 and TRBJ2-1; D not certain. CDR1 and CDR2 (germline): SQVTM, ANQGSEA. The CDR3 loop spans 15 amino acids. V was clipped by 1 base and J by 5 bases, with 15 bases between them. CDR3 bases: TGCAGCGTTGAAGCGCGCCTGAGGAGTAACAATGAGCAGTTCTTC. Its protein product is CSVEARLRSNNEQFF.

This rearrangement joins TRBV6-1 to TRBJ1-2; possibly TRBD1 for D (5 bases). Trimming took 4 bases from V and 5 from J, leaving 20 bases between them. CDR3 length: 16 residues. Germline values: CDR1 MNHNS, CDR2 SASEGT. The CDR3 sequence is CASSALQGPTVYGYTF. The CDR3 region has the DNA TGTGCCAGCAGTGCCCTCCAGGGCCCGACCGTTTATGGCTACACCTTC.

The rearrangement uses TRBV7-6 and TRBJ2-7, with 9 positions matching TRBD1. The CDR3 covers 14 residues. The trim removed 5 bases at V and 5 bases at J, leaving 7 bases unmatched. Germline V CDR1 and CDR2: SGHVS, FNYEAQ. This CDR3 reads CASSTADRGDEQYF. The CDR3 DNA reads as TGTGCCAGCAGCACGGCGGACAGGGGCGACGAGCAGTACTTC.

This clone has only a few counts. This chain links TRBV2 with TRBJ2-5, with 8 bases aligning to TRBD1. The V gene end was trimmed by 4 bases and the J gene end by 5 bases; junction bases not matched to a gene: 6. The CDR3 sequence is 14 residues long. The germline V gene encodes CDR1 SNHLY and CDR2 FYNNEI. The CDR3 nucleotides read TGTGCCAGCAGTGGAGCACAGGGGGTGGAGACCCAGTACTTC. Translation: CASSGAQGVETQYF.

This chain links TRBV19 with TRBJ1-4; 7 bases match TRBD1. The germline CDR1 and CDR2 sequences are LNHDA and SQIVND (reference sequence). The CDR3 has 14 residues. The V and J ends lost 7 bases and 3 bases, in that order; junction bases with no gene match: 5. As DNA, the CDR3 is TGTGCCAGTATGGGGGACAGATCTAATGAAAAACTGTTTTTT. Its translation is CASMGDRSNEKLFF.

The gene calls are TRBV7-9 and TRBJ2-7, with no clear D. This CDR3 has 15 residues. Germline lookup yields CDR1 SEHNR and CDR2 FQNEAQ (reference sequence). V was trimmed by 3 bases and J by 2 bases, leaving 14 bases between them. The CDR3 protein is CASSLALTRAYEQYF. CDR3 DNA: TGTGCCAGCAGCTTGGCCCTAACCCGGGCCTACGAGCAGTACTTC. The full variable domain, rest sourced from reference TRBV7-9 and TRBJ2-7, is DTGVSQNPRHKITKRGQNVTFRCDPISEHNRLYWYRQTLGQGPEFLTYFQNEAQLEKSRLLSDRFSAERPKGSFSTLEIQRTEQGDSAMYLCASSLALTRAYEQYFGPGTRLTVT.

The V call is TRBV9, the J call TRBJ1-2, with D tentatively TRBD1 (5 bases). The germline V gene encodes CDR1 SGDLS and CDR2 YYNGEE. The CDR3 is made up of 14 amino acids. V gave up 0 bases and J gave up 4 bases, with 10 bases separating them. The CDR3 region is CASSVGGGAYGYTF. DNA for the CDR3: TGTGCCAGCAGCGTAGGGGGAGGGGCCTATGGCTACACCTTC.

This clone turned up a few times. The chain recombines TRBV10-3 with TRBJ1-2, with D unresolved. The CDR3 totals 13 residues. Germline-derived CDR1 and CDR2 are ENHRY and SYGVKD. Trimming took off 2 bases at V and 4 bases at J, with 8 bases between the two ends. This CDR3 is CAISEQALYGYTF. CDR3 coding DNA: TGTGCCATCAGTGAGCAGGCCCTCTATGGCTACACCTTC.

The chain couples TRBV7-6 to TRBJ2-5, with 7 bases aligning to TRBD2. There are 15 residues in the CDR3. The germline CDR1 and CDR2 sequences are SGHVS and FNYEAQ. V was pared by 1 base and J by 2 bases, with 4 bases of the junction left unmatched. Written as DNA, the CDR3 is TGTGCCAGCAGCTTAGGCGGGACTACGCAAGAGACCCAGTACTTC. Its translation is CASSLGGTTQETQYF.

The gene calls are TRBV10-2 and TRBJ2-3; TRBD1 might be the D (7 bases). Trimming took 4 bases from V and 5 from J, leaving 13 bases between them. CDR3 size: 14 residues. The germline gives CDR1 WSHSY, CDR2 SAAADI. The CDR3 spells CASSGGRGVDTQYF. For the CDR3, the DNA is TGCGCCAGCAGTGGTGGCAGGGGGGTAGATACGCAGTATTTT.

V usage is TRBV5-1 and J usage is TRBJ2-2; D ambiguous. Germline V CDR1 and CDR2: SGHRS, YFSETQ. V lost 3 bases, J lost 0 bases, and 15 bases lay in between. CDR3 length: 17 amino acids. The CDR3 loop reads CASSSAPQVSNTGELFF. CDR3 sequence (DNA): TGCGCCAGCAGCTCAGCTCCCCAGGTCTCGAACACCGGGGAGCTGTTTTTT.

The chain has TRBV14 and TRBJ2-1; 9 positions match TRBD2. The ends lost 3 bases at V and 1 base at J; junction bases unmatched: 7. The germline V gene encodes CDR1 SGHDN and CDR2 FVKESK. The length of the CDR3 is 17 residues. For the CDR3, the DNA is TGTGCCAGCAGCCATTCCCCGACTAGCGGTTCCTACAATGAGCAGTTCTTC. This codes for CASSHSPTSGSYNEQFF.

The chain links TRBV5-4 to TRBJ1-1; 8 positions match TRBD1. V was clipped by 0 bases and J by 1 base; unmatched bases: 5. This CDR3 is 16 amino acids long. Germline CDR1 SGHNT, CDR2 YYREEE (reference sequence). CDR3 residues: CASSLGGTGGNTEAFF. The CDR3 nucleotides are TGTGCCAGCAGCTTGGGGGGAACAGGGGGGAACACTGAAGCTTTCTTT. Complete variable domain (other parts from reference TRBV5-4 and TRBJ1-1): ETGVTQSPTHLIKTRGQQVTLRCSSQSGHNTVSWYQQALGQGPQFIFQYYREEENGRGNFPPRFSGLQFPNYSSELNVNALELDDSALYLCASSLGGTGGNTEAFFGQGTRLTVV.

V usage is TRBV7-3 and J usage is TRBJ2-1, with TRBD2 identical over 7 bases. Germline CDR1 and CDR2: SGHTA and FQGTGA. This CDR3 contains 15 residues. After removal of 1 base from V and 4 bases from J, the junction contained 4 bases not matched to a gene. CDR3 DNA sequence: TGTGCCAGCAGCTTAATTGCGGGAGAGTACAATGAGCAGTTCTTC. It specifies CASSLIAGEYNEQFF. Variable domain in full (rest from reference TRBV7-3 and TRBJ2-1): GAGVSQTPSNKVTEKGKYVELRCDPISGHTALYWYRQSLGQGPEFLIYFQGTGAADDSGLPNDRFFAVRPEGSVSTLKIQRTERGDSAVYLCASSLIAGEYNEQFFGPGTRLTVL.

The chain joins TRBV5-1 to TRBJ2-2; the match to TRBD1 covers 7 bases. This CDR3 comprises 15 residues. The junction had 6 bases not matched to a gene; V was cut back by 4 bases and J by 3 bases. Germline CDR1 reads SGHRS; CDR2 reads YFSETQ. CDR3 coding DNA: TGCGCCAGCAGCCTAGAGAGGGGGCACACCGGGGAGCTGTTTTTT. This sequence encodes CASSLERGHTGELFF.

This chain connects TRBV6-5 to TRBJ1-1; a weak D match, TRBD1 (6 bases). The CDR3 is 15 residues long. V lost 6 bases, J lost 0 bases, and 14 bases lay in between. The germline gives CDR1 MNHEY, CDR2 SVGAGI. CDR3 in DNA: TGTGCCAGCAGGATCACGACAGGTCTGAACACTGAAGCTTTCTTT. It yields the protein CASRITTGLNTEAFF.

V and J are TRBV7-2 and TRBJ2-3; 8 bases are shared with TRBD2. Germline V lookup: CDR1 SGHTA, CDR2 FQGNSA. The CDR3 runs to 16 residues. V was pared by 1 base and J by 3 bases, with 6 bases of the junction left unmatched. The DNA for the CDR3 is TGTGCCAGCAGCTTAGTAGCGGGGCTAGGGACAGATACGCAGTATTTT. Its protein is CASSLVAGLGTDTQYF. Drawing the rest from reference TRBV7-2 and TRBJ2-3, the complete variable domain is GAGVSQSPSNKVTEKGKDVELRCDPISGHTALYWYRQSLGQGLEFLIYFQGNSAPDKSGLPSDRFSAERTGGSVSTLTIQRTQQEDSAVYLCASSLVAGLGTDTQYFGPGTRLTVL.

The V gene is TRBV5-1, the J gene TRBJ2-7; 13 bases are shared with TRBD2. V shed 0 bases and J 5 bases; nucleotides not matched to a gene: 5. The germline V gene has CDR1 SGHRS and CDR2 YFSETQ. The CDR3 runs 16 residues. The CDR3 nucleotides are TGCGCCAGCAGCTTGGCCGGACTAGCGGGAGAGCACGAGCAGTACTTC. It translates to CASSLAGLAGEHEQYF. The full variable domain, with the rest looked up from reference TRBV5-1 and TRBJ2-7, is KAGVTQTPRYLIKTRGQQVTLSCSPISGHRSVSWYQQTPGQGLQFLFEYFSETQRNKGNFPGRFSGRQFSNSRSEMNVSTLELGDSALYLCASSLAGLAGEHEQYFGPGTRLTVT.

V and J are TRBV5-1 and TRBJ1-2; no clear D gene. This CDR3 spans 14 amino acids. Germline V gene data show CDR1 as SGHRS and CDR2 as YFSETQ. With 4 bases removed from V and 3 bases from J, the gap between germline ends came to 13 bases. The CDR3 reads CASSQPGGYYGYTF. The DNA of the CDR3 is TGCGCCAGCAGCCAACCGGGAGGGTACTATGGCTACACCTTC.

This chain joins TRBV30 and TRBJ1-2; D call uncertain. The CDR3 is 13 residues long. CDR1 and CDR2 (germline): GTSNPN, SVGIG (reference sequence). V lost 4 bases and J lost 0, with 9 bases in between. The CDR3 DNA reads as TGTGCCTGGACCCCAGTCTCTAACTATGGCTACACCTTC. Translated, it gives CAWTPVSNYGYTF.

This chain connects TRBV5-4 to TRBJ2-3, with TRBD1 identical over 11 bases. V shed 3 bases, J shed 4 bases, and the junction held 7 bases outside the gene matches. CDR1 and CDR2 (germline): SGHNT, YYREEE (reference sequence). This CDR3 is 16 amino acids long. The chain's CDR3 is CASSSGTGGRADTQYF. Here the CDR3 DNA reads TGTGCCAGCAGCTCTGGGACAGGGGGGAGGGCAGATACGCAGTATTTT.

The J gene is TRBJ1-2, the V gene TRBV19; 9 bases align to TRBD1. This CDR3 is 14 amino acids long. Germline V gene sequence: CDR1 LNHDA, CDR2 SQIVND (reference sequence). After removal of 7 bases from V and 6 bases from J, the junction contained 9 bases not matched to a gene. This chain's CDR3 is CASTPRDREHGYTF. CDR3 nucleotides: TGTGCCAGTACCCCAAGGGACAGGGAGCATGGCTACACCTTC. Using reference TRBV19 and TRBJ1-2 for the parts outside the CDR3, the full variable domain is DGGITQSPKYLFRKEGQNVTLSCEQNLNHDAMYWYRQDPGQGLRLIYYSQIVNDFQKGDIAEGYSVSREKKESFPLTVTSAQKNPTAFYLCASTPRDREHGYTFGSGTRLTVV.

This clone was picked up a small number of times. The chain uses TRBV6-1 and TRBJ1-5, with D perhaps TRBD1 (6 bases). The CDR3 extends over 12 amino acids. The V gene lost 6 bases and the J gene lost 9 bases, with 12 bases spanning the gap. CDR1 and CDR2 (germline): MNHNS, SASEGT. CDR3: CASSVTGWPQHF. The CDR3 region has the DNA TGTGCCAGCAGCGTTACAGGGTGGCCCCAGCATTTT.

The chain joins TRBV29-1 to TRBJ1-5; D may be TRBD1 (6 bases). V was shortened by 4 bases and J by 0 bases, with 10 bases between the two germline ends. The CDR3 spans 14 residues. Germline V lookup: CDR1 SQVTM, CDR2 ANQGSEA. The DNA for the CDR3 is TGCAGCGTTGGGACAGTCGATAGCAATCAGCCCCAGCATTTT. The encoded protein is CSVGTVDSNQPQHF.

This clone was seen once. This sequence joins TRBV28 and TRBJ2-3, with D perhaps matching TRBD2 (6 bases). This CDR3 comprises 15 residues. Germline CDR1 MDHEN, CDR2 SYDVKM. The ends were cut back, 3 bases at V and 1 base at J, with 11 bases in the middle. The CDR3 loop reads CASSFGGVGTDTQYF. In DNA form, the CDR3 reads TGTGCCAGCAGTTTCGGAGGGGTTGGCACAGATACGCAGTATTTT.